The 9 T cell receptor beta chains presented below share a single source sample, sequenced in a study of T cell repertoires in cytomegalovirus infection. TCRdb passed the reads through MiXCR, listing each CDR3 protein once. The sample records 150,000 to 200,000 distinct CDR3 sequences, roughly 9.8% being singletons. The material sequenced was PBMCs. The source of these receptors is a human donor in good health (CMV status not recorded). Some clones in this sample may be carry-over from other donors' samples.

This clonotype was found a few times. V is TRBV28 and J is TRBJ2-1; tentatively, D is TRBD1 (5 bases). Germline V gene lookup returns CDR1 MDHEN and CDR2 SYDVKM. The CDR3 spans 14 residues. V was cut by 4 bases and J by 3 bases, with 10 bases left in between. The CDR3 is CASSSQDNYNEQFF. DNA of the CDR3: TGTGCCAGCAGTTCCCAGGACAACTACAATGAGCAGTTCTTC.

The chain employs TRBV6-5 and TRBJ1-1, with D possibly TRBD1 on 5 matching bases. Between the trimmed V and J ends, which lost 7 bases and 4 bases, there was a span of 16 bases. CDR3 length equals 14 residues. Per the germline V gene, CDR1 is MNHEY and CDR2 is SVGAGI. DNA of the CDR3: TGTGCCAGCACCCCATCCGGGGGTGCCACTGAAGCTTTCTTT. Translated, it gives CASTPSGGATEAFF.

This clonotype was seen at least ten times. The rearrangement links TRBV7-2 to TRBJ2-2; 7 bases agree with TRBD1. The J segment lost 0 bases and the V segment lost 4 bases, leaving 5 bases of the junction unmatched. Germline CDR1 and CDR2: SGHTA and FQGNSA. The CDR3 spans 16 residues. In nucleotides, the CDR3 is TGTGCCAGCAGCTCAGTTGGGACAGCGAACACCGGGGAGCTGTTTTTT. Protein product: CASSSVGTANTGELFF. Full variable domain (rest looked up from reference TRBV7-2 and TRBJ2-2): GAGVSQSPSNKVTEKGKDVELRCDPISGHTALYWYRQSLGQGLEFLIYFQGNSAPDKSGLPSDRFSAERTGGSVSTLTIQRTQQEDSAVYLCASSSVGTANTGELFFGEGSRLTVL.

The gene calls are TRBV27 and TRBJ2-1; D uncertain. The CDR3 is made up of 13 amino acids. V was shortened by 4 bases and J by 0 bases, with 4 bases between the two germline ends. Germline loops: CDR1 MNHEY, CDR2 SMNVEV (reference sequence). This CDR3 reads CASSYNSYNEQFF. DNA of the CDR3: TGTGCCAGCAGTTACAACTCCTACAATGAGCAGTTCTTC.

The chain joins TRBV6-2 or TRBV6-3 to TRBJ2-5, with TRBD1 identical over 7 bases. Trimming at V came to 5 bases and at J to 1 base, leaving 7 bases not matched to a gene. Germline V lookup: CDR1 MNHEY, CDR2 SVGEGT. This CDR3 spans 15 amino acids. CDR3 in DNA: TGTGCCAGCAGTAGAGGGACAGCGAGCCAAGAGACCCAGTACTTC. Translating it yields CASSRGTASQETQYF.

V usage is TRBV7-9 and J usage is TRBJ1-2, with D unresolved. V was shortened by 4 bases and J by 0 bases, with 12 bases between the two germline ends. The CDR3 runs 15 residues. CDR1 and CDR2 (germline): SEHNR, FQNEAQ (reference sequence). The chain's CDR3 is CASSSGRRPNYGYTF. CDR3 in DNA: TGTGCCAGCAGCTCCGGACGACGGCCTAACTATGGCTACACCTTC.

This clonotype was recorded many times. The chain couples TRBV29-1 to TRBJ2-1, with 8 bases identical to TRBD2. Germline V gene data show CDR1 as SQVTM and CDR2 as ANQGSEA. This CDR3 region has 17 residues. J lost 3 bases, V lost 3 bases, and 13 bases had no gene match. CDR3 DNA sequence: TGCAGCGTTGATGGGGGGTCTAGCGGGTGGAACTACAATGAGCAGTTCTTC. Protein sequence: CSVDGGSSGWNYNEQFF.

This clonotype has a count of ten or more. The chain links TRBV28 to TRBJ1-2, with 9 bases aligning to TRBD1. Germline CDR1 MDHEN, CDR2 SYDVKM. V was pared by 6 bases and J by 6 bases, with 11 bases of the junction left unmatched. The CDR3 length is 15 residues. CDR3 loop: CASRQYTGTGNGYTF. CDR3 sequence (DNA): TGTGCCAGCAGGCAATATACCGGGACAGGGAATGGCTACACCTTC.

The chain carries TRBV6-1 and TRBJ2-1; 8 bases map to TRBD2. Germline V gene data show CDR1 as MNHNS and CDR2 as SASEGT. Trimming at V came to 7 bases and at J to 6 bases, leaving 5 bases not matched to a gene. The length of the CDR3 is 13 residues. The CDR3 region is CASTGRAGNEQFF. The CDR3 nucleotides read TGTGCCAGCACCGGGAGGGCGGGCAATGAGCAGTTCTTC.